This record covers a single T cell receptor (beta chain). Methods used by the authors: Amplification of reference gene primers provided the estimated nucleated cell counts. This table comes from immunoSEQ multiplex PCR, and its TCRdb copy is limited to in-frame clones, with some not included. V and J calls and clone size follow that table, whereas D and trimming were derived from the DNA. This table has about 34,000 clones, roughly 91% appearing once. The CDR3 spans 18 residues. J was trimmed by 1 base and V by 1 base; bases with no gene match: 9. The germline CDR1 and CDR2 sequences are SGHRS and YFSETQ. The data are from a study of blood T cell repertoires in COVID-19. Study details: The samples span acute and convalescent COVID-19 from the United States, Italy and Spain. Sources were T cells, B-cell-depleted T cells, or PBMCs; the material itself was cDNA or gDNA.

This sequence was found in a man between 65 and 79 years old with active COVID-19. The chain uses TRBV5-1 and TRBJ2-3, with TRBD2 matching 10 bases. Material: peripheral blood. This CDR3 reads CASSLWASGSMGTDTQYF. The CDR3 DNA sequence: TGCGCCAGCAGCTTGTGGGCTAGCGGGAGTATGGGCACAGATACGCAGTATTTT.